This T cell receptor beta chain originates from a study of response to subunit inactivated influenza vaccine. Study-wide results and limits: Authors proposed each seasonal influenza vaccination draws in few new T cells.

TCRdb passed the RT-PCR reads through MiXCR, listing each CDR3 protein once. The sample shows roughly 780,000 distinct CDR3 sequences, less than 20% of them seen only once. From germline, CDR1 is MGHDK and CDR2 SYGVNS. Trimming took 7 bases from V and 9 from J, leaving 21 bases between them. This CDR3 is built from 14 residues. This clonotype showed up just a few times. Antigen: not known. Sequences were derived from PBMCs from blood, sampled about 5 days after vaccination. This clonotype was sampled from a man aged 50 to 60 who received an inactivated influenza vaccine. The chain uses TRBV25-1 and TRBJ2-5, with D possibly TRBD1 on 6 matching bases. CDR3 amino acids: CASTPGQWTEAQYF. For the CDR3, the DNA is TGTGCCAGCACCCCAGGACAGTGGACTGAGGCCCAGTACTTC. Combining the CDR3 with reference TRBV25-1 and TRBJ2-5 gives the whole variable domain EADIYQTPRYLVIGTGKKITLECSQTMGHDKMYWYQQDPGMELHLIHYSYGVNSTEKGDLSSESTVSRIRTEHFPLTLESARPSHTSQYLCASTPGQWTEAQYFGPGTRLLVL.